Listed below are T cell receptor beta chains from one sample, sequenced in a study of blood T cell repertoires in COVID-19. The repertoire was sequenced with immunoSEQ multiplex PCR; TCRdb's copy has only in-frame clones and lacks some. The sample has about 170,000 clones; around 80% are singletons. Sequencing was carried out using PBMCs or T cells enriched from blood (not recorded which). The receptors derive from a man over 45 who had recovered from COVID-19. Both conserved end residues are part of each CDR3. A D gene is named only where the DNA matches it firmly. A row's size may be missing; if present it is once, few, many or a size class.

D | size | J | V | CDR3 | DNA
NA | NA | TRBJ1-2 | TRBV19 | CASQGAAGNFYGYTF | TGTGCCAGTCAAGGGGCGGCAGGGAATTTTTATGGCTACACCTTC
NA | NA | TRBJ2-7 | TRBV12-3/TRBV12-4 | CASSLQVSYEQYF | TGTGCCAGCAGCCTACAGGTCTCCTACGAGCAGTACTTC
NA | NA | TRBJ1-2 | TRBV7-2 | CASSLVPLYGYTF | TGTGCCAGCAGCTTGGTTCCACTCTATGGCTACACCTTC
NA | once | TRBJ1-2 | TRBV28 | CASSLQEGGGYGYTF | TGTGCCAGCAGTCTTCAGGAGGGTGGGGGATATGGCTACACCTTC
NA | NA | TRBJ1-1 | TRBV28 | CASILRATNTEAFF | TGTGCCAGCATTCTCAGGGCCACGAACACTGAAGCTTTCTTT
TRBD2 | NA | TRBJ2-1 | TRBV5-1 | CASSLATSGGAHEQFF | TGCGCCAGCAGCTTGGCCACTAGCGGGGGGGCCCATGAGCAGTTCTTC
NA | NA | TRBJ1-5 | TRBV6-2/TRBV6-3 | CASSYRQLLIGNQPQHF | TGTGCCAGCAGTTACCGCCAACTCCTTATAGGCAATCAGCCCCAGCATTTT
NA | NA | TRBJ1-5 | TRBV9 | CASSAGLWDQPQHF | TGTGCCAGCAGTGCGGGGCTCTGGGATCAGCCCCAGCATTTT
TRBD1 | NA | TRBJ1-6 | TRBV18 | CASSPGQENSPLHF | TGTGCCAGCTCACCGGGACAGGAGAATTCACCCCTCCACTTT
NA | NA | TRBJ1-2 | TRBV2 | CASTDSTNYGYTF | TGTGCCAGCACCGACAGCACAAACTATGGCTACACCTTC
NA | NA | TRBJ1-3 | TRBV20-1 | CSASRLGQAIYF | TGCAGTGCTAGTAGGTTGGGCCAAGCCATATATTTT
TRBD1 | once | TRBJ2-5 | TRBV29-1 | CSVGYRGRLRETQYF | TGCAGCGTTGGATACAGGGGCCGTCTCCGAGAGACCCAGTACTTC
NA | NA | TRBJ1-4 | TRBV23-1 | CASSQSGASNEKLFF | TGCGCCAGCAGTCAATCAGGGGCGTCTAATGAAAAACTGTTTTTT
NA | once | TRBJ2-1 | TRBV12-5 | CASGWGQEQFF | TGTGCTAGTGGTTGGGGACAAGAGCAGTTCTTC
TRBD1 | NA | TRBJ1-4 | TRBV7-3 | CASSSPPGQGYSGEKLFF | TGTGCCAGCAGCTCACCACCGGGACAGGGGTATTCTGGTGAAAAACTGTTTTTT
NA | NA | TRBJ1-3 | TRBV19 | CASSLTLDDRFGSGNTIYF | TGTGCCAGTAGCCTGACCTTAGACGACAGGTTCGGCTCTGGAAACACCATATATTTT
TRBD1 | NA | TRBJ1-1 | TRBV19 | CASSPGQGNTEAFF | TGTGCCAGTAGTCCAGGACAGGGGAACACTGAAGCTTTCTTT
NA | NA | TRBJ1-2 | TRBV7-9 | CASSLSGMGGYTF | TGTGCCAGCAGCTTATCCGGGATGGGTGGCTACACCTTC
NA | once | TRBJ1-6 | TRBV10-2 | CASRGLGNSPLHF | TGCGCCAGCAGGGGACTAGGAAATTCACCCCTCCACTTT
NA | NA | TRBJ2-2 | TRBV9 | CASSVGTVSTGELFF | TGTGCCAGCAGCGTAGGGACAGTTTCCACCGGGGAGCTGTTTTTT
NA | NA | TRBJ1-2 | TRBV5-4 | CASSLEGYYGYTF | TGTGCCAGCAGCTTGGAGGGGTACTATGGCTACACCTTC
NA | NA | TRBJ1-2 | TRBV4-1 | CASSQVGGGRGYTF | TGCGCCAGCAGCCAAGTGGGAGGGGGGCGAGGCTACACCTTC
TRBD1 | NA | TRBJ1-6 | TRBV3-1/TRBV3-2 | CASSQAPSAGQGSPYNSPLHF | TGTGCCAGCAGCCAAGCCCCAAGCGCGGGACAGGGGAGTCCATATAATTCACCCCTCCACTTT
TRBD2 | NA | TRBJ2-1 | TRBV15 | CATSRGASSGGYNEQFF | TGTGCCACCAGCAGAGGGGCGAGTAGCGGGGGTTACAATGAGCAGTTCTTC
TRBD1 | many | TRBJ1-5 | TRBV12-5 | CASGIPGQDYLSNQPQHF | TGTGCTAGTGGTATACCGGGACAGGATTACCTTAGCAATCAGCCCCAGCATTTT
NA | NA | TRBJ1-2 | TRBV9 | CASSVDLGVAYGYTF | TGTGCCAGCAGCGTAGACCTCGGGGTGGCCTATGGCTACACCTTC
TRBD1 | NA | TRBJ1-5 | TRBV7-9 | CASSFGQGTQPQHF | TGTGCCAGCAGCTTCGGACAGGGAACGCAGCCCCAGCATTTT
NA | once | TRBJ1-3 | TRBV6-1 | CASSEGTSKFTGNTIYF | TGTGCCAGCAGTGAAGGGACTTCTAAATTCACTGGAAACACCATATATTTT
NA | once | TRBJ2-3 | TRBV9 | CASDRGMTDTQYF | TGTGCCAGCGATCGGGGTATGACAGATACGCAGTATTTT
NA | NA | TRBJ2-7 | TRBV10-2 | CASSHATGADEQYF | TGCGCCAGCAGTCACGCGACAGGCGCCGACGAGCAGTACTTC
NA | NA | TRBJ1-5 | TRBV6-6 | CASSSGHVRSQPQHF | TGTGCCAGCAGTTCCGGCCACGTGAGGAGTCAGCCCCAGCATTTT
NA | once | TRBJ1-1 | TRBV5-1 | CASSGGANTEAFF | TGCGCCAGCAGTGGCGGCGCGAACACTGAAGCTTTCTTT
TRBD2 | NA | TRBJ2-2 | TRBV5-4 | CASSLDGGAMTGELFF | TGTGCCAGCAGCCTGGACGGGGGGGCCATGACCGGGGAGCTGTTTTTT
TRBD1 | NA | TRBJ1-2 | TRBV6-1 | CASSEGSTGVYGYTF | TGTGCCAGCAGTGAGGGATCAACAGGGGTCTATGGCTACACCTTC
TRBD1 | once | TRBJ1-5 | TRBV27 | CASRRTGTGGIQPQHF | TGTGCCAGCAGGCGGACCGGGACAGGGGGGATTCAGCCCCAGCATTTT
NA | NA | TRBJ2-3 | TRBV7-9 | CASSRLFGSGADTQYF | TGTGCCAGCAGCCGCCTATTTGGGAGCGGAGCAGATACGCAGTATTTT
TRBD1 | NA | TRBJ2-7 | TRBV18 | CASSPRTGAYEQYF | TGTGCCAGCTCGCCTAGGACAGGGGCTTACGAGCAGTACTTC
NA | few | TRBJ2-7 | TRBV5-1 | CASSLVGGSSDEQYF | TGCGCCAGCAGCTTGGTGGGGGGATCCTCGGACGAGCAGTACTTC
NA | once | TRBJ1-2 | TRBV28 | CASRTTANYGYTF | TGTGCCAGCAGGACGACAGCTAACTATGGCTACACCTTC
NA | once | TRBJ1-1 | TRBV29-1 | CSVRATGNTEAFF | TGCAGCGTTCGAGCAACAGGGAACACTGAAGCTTTCTTT
NA | NA | TRBJ1-3 | TRBV4-1 | CASSSGAGSSGNTIYF | TGCGCCAGCAGCTCAGGGGCAGGGAGCTCTGGAAACACCATATATTTT
NA | NA | TRBJ1-1 | TRBV18 | CASSVIGGNTEAFF | TGTGCCAGCTCAGTGATAGGGGGGAACACTGAAGCTTTCTTT
TRBD1 | NA | TRBJ2-2 | TRBV10-3 | CAISEPWGGTGKAGELFF | TGTGCCATCAGTGAGCCCTGGGGGGGGACAGGGAAAGCCGGGGAGCTGTTTTTT
NA | NA | TRBJ1-1 | TRBV6-5 | CASSSGRGATEAFF | TGTGCCAGCAGTTCCGGCCGGGGGGCCACTGAAGCTTTCTTT
NA | once | TRBJ2-6 | TRBV18 | CASSLVSGANVLTF | TGTGCCAGCTCCCTCGTCTCTGGGGCCAACGTCCTGACTTTC
NA | few | TRBJ1-5 | TRBV5-1 | CASSLEGHSNQPQHF | TGCGCCAGCAGCTTGGAGGGGCATAGCAATCAGCCCCAGCATTTT
TRBD2 | NA | TRBJ2-1 | TRBV10-3 | CAIRGGSSYNEQFF | TGTGCCATCAGGGGGGGGAGCTCCTACAATGAGCAGTTCTTC
NA | NA | TRBJ1-1 | TRBV10-1 | CASSAGTTEAFF | TGCGCCAGCAGTGCGGGTACCACTGAAGCTTTCTTT
NA | NA | TRBJ1-5 | TRBV9 | CASSAAGGSNQPQHF | TGTGCCAGCAGCGCAGCGGGGGGGAGCAATCAGCCCCAGCATTTT
TRBD1 | NA | TRBJ2-2 | TRBV5-1 | CASSPPPRDRGEGNTGELFF | TGCGCCAGCAGCCCACCCCCCCGGGACAGGGGAGAGGGGAACACCGGGGAGCTGTTTTTT
NA | NA | TRBJ2-5 | TRBV14 | CASSRGPGETQYF | TGTGCCAGCAGCCGGGGGCCGGGAGAGACCCAGTACTTC
NA | NA | TRBJ1-1 | TRBV7-2 | CASSLIPGVEAFF | TGTGCCAGCAGCTTAATCCCGGGGGTGGAAGCTTTCTTT